The clone carrying this T cell receptor (beta chain) was counted a few times. Its antigen is unknown. With 1 base removed from V and 0 bases from J, the gap between germline ends came to 10 bases. CDR3 length: 16 amino acids. Germline CDR1 and CDR2: MNHEY and SVGEGT. Amplified TCR beta CDR3 regions came from RNA transcripts. HTBI primers were used for first-round RT-PCR of the TCR CDR3. TCRdb fed the multiplex PCR reads into MiXCR, producing one record per CDR3 protein. The data contain about 260,000 distinct CDR3 sequences, around 17% of them singletons. This sample was included in a study of T cells in Graves' hyperthyroidism and ophthalmopathy. Study-wide results and caveats: Most clonotypes that expanded in the thyroid above 0.001 also showed up in blood.

Sample: blood. The TCR sequence derives from a woman under 30 with Graves' ophthalmopathy. The chain uses TRBV6-2 or TRBV6-3 and TRBJ2-4, with D perhaps matching TRBD1 or TRBD2 (5 bases each). The CDR3 nucleotides are TGTGCCAGCAGTTACTGGCAGGGAGAAGCCAAAAACATTCAGTACTTC. Translated: CASSYWQGEAKNIQYF.